The clone carrying this T cell receptor beta chain was recorded once. Antigen unknown. Germline V CDR1 and CDR2: SGHTA, FQGNSA. CDR3 size: 11 residues. Trimming cost V 7 bases and J 4 bases, with 5 bases left between them. Only in-frame clones appear in the TCRdb table, and some are missing; sequencing was by immunoSEQ multiplex PCR. Of some 9,800 clones in the sample, 88% were seen once. The data originate from a study of immune evolution from preneoplasia to lung adenocarcinoma. Looking at the study overall: HLA loss of heterozygosity: about 7% AIS, around 16% MIA, over 25% ADC, none AAH.

Patients had resection in Japan or China between about 2014 and 2018. General study points: Clonality was highest in normal lung, lower in later-stage lesions apparently. Normal lung had the highest top T cell clone frequencies.

The rearrangement joins TRBV7-2 to TRBJ2-1, with unresolved D. This sequence was found in a person between 65 and 79 years old with invasive lung adenocarcinoma. Some clones in this sample may be carry-over from other donors' samples. The sequenced sample consisted of FFPE invasive lung adenocarcinoma tissue. As DNA, the CDR3 is TGTGCCAGCACCATATACAATGAGCAGTTCTTC. Its translation is CASTIYNEQFF. Based on the CDR3 plus reference TRBV7-2 and TRBJ2-1, the full variable domain is GAGVSQSPSNKVTEKGKDVELRCDPISGHTALYWYRQSLGQGLEFLIYFQGNSAPDKSGLPSDRFSAERTGGSVSTLTIQRTQQEDSAVYLCASTIYNEQFFGPGTRLTVL.